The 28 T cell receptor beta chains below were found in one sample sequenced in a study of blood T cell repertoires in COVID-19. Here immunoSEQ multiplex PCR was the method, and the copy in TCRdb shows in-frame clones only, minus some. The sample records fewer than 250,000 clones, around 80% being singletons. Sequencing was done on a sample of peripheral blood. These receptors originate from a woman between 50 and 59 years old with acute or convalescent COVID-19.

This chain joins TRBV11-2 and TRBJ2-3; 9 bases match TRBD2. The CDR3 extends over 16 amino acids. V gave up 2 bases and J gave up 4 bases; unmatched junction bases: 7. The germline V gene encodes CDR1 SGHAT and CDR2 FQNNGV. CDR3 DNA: TGTGCCAGCAGCTTAAGGCGGGGGGGCAGCGCAGATACGCAGTATTTT. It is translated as CASSLRRGGSADTQYF.

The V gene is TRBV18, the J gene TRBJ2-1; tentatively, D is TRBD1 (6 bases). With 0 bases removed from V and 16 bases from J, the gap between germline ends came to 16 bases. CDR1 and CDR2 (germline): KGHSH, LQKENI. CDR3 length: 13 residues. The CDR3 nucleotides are TGTGCCAGCTCACCACCTCCAGGAGCCAGGGGATTCTTC. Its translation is CASSPPPGARGFF. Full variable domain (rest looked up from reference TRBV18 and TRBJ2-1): NAGVMQNPRHLVRRRGQEARLRCSPMKGHSHVYWYRQLPEEGLKFMVYLQKENIIDESGMPKERFSAEFPKEGPSILRIQQVVRGDSAAYFCASSPPPGARGFFGPGTRLTVL.

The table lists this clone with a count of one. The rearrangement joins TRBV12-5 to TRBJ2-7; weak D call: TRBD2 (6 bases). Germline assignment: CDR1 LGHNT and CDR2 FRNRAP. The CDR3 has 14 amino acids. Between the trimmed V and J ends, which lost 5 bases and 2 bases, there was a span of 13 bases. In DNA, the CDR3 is TGTGCTAGTGGTCTAGCGACTGTTACCTACGAGCAGTACTTC. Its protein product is CASGLATVTYEQYF.

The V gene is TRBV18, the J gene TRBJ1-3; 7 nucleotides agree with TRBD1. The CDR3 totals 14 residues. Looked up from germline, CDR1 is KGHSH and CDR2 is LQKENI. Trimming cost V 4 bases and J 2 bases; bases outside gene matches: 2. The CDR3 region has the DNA TGTGCCAGCTCACTCGACAGGGCTGGAAACACCATATATTTT. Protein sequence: CASSLDRAGNTIYF.

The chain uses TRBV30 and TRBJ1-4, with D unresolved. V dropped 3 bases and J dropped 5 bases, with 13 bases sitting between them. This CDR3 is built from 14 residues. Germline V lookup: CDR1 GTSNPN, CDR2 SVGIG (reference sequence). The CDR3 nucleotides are TGTGCCTGGAGCATGACTGCGAAAAATGAAAAACTGTTTTTT. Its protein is CAWSMTAKNEKLFF.

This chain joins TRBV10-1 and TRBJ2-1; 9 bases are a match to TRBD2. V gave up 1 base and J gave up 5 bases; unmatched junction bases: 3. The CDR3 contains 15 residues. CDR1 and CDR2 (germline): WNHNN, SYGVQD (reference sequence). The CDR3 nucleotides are TGCGCCAGCAGTGAGTGGGCTAGCGGGAACAATGAGCAGTTCTTC. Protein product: CASSEWASGNNEQFF.

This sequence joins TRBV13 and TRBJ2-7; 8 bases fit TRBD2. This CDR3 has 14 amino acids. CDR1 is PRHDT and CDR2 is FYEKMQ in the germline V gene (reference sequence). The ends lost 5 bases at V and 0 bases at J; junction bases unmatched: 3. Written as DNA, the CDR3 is TGTGCCAGCAGCGGGAGCGGGAGCTCCTACGAGCAGTACTTC. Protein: CASSGSGSSYEQYF.

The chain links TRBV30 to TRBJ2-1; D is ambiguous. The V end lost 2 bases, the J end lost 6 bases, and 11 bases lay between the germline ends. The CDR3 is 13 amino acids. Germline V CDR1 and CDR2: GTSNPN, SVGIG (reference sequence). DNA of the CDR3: TGTGCCTGGAGTCGCGGTATTCGCAATGAGCAGTTCTTC. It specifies CAWSRGIRNEQFF. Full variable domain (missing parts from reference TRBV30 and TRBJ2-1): SQTIHQWPATLVQPVGSPLSLECTVEGTSNPNLYWYRQAAGRGLQLLFYSVGIGQISSEVPQNLSASRPQDRQFILSSKKLLLSDSGFYLCAWSRGIRNEQFFGPGTRLTVL.

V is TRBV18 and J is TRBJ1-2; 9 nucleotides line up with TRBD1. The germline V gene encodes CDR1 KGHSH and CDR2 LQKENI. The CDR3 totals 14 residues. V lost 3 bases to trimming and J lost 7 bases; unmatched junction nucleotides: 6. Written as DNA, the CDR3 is TGTGCCAGCTCACCGCAGGACAGGGGCGGTGGCTACACCTTC. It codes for CASSPQDRGGGYTF.

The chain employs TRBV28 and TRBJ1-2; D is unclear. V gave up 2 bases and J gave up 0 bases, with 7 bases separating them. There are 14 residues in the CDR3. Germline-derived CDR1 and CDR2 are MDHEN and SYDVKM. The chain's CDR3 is CASSLEAANYGYTF. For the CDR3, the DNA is TGTGCCAGCAGTTTAGAGGCGGCTAACTATGGCTACACCTTC.

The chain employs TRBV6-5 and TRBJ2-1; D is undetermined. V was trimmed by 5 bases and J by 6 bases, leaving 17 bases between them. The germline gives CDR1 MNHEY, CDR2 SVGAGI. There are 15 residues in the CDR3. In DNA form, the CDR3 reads TGTGCCAGCAGTCCCCCGAAACGTCCGGTCAATGAGCAGTTCTTC. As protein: CASSPPKRPVNEQFF.

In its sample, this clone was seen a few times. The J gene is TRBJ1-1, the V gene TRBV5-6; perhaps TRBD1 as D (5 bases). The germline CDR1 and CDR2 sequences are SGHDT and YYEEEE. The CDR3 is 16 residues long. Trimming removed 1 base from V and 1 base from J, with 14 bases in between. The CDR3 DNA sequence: TGTGCCAGCAGCTTGTTCGGGGGAGTTGGGAACACTGAAGCTTTCTTT. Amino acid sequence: CASSLFGGVGNTEAFF.

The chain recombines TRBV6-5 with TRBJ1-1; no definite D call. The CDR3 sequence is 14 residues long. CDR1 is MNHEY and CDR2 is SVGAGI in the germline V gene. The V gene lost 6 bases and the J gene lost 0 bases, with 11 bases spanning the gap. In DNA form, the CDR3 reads TGTGCCAGCAGAAGAGTTCGAATGAACACTGAAGCTTTCTTT. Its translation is CASRRVRMNTEAFF.

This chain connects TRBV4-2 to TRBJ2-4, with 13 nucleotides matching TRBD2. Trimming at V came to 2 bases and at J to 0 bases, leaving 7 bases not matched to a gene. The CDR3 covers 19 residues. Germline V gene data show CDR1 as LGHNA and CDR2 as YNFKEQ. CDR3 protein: CASSQPGLAGDLAKNIQYF. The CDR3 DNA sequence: TGTGCCAGCAGCCAACCAGGACTAGCGGGGGACCTAGCCAAAAACATTCAGTACTTC.

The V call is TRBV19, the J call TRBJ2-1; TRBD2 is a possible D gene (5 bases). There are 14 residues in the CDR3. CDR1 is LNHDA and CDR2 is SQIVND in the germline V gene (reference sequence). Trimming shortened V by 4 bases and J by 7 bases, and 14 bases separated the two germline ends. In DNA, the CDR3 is TGTGCCAGTAGTACTCTCGGGGTCCCGAATGAGCAGTTCTTC. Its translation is CASSTLGVPNEQFF. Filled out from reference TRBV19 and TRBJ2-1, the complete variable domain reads DGGITQSPKYLFRKEGQNVTLSCEQNLNHDAMYWYRQDPGQGLRLIYYSQIVNDFQKGDIAEGYSVSREKKESFPLTVTSAQKNPTAFYLCASSTLGVPNEQFFGPGTRLTVL.

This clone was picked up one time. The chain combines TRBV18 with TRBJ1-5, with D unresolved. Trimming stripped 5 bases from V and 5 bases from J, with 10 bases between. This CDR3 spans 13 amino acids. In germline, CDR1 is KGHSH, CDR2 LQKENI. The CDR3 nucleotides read TGTGCCAGCTCAACCAGTTTCGATCAGCCCCAGCATTTT. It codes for CASSTSFDQPQHF.

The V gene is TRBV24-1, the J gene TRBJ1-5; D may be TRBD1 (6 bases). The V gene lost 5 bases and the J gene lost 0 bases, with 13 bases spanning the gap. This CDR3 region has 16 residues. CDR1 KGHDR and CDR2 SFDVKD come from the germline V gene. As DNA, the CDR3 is TGTGCCACCAGTGCAGGGACAAAGTATAGCAATCAGCCCCAGCATTTT. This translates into CATSAGTKYSNQPQHF.

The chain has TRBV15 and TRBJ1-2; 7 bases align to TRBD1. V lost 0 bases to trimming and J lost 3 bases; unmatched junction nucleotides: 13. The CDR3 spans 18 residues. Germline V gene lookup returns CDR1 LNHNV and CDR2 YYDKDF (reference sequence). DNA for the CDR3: TGTGCCACCAGCAGAGATTCCCTTAATCGCGGGACAGACTATGGCTACACCTTC. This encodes CATSRDSLNRGTDYGYTF.

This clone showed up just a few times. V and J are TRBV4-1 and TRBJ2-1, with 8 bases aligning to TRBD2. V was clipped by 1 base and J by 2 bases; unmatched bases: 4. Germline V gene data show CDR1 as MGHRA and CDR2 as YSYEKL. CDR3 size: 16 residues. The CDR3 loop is CASSQAGAGAYNEQFF. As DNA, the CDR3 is TGCGCCAGCAGCCAAGCAGGAGCGGGGGCCTACAATGAGCAGTTCTTC.

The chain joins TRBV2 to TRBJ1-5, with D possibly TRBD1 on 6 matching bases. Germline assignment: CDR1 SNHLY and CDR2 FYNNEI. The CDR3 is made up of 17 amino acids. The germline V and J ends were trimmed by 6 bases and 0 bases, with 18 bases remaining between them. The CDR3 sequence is CASRGPGTSYSNQPQHF. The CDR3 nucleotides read TGTGCCAGCAGAGGTCCCGGGACATCCTATAGCAATCAGCCCCAGCATTTT. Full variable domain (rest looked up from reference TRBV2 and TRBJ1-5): EPEVTQTPSHQVTQMGQEVILRCVPISNHLYFYWYRQILGQKVEFLVSFYNNEISEKSEIFDDQFSVERPDGSNFTLKIRSTKLEDSAMYFCASRGPGTSYSNQPQHFGDGTRLSIL.

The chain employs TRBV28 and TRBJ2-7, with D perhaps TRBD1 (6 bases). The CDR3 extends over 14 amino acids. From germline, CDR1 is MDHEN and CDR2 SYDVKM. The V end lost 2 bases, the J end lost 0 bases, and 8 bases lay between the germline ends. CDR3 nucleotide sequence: TGTGCCAGCAGTTTACCAGGGGACTCCTACGAGCAGTACTTC. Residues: CASSLPGDSYEQYF.

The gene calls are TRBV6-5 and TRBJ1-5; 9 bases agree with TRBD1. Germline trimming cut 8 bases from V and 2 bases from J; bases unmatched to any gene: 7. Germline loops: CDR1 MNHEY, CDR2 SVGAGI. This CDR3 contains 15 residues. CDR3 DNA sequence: TGTGCCAGCGCCAAGGACAGGGGCGGCAATCAGCCCCAGCATTTT. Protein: CASAKDRGGNQPQHF.

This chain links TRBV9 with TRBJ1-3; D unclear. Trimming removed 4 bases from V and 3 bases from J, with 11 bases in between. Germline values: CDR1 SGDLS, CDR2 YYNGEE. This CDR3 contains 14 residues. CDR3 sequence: CASSLIRGGNTIYF. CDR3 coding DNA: TGTGCCAGCAGCCTCATTCGGGGTGGAAACACCATATATTTT.

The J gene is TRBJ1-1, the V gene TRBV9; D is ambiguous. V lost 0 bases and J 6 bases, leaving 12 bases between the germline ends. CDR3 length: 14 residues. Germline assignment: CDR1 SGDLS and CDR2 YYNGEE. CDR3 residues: CASSVGGPGAEAFF. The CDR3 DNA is TGTGCCAGCAGCGTAGGCGGCCCCGGCGCTGAAGCTTTCTTT.

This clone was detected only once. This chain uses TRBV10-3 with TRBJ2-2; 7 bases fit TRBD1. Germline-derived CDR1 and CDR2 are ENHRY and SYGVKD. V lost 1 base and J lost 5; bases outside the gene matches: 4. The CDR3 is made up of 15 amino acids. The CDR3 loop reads CAISEYGTVTGELFF. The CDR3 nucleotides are TGTGCCATCAGTGAGTATGGGACAGTTACCGGGGAGCTGTTTTTT.

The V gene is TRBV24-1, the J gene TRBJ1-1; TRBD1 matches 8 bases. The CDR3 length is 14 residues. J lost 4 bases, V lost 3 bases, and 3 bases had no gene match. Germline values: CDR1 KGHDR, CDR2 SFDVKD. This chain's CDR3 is CATSDPGGGTEAFF. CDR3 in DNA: TGTGCCACCAGTGATCCAGGGGGCGGCACTGAAGCTTTCTTT.

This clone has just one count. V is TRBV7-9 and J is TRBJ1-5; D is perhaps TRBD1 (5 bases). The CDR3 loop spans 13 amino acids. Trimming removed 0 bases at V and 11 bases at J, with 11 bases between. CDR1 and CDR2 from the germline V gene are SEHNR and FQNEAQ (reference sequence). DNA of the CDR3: TGTGCCAGCAGCTTAGCGGGGGGATTGGCCCAGCATTTT. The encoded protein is CASSLAGGLAQHF. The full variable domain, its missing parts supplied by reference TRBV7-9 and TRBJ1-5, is DTGVSQNPRHKITKRGQNVTFRCDPISEHNRLYWYRQTLGQGPEFLTYFQNEAQLEKSRLLSDRFSAERPKGSFSTLEIQRTEQGDSAMYLCASSLAGGLAQHFGDGTRLSIL.

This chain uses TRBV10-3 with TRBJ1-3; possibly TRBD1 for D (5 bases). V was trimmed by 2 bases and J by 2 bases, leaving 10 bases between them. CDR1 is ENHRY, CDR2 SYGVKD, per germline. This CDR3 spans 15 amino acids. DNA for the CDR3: TGTGCCATCAGTGAGACAGGTTTCGCTGGAAACACCATATATTTT. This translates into CAISETGFAGNTIYF.